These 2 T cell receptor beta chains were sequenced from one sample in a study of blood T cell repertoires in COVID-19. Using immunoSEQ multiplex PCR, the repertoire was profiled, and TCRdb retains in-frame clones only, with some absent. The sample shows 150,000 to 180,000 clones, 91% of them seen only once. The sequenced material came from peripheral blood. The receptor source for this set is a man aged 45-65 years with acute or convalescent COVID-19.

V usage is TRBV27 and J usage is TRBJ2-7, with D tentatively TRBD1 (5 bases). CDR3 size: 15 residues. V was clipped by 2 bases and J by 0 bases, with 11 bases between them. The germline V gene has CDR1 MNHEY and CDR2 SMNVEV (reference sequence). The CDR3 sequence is CASSLKGWSSYEQYF. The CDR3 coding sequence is TGTGCCAGCAGTTTAAAGGGGTGGAGCTCCTACGAGCAGTACTTC.

CDR3 bases: TGCGCCAGCAGCCCGACGGACAGGGACAACAATGAGCAGTTCTTC. It specifies CASSPTDRDNNEQFF. The rearrangement links TRBV5-1 to TRBJ2-1, with TRBD1 matching over 8 bases. Losses at the gene ends were 4 bases for V and 5 bases for J; bases not matched to a gene: 8. Germline assignment: CDR1 SGHRS and CDR2 YFSETQ. This CDR3 comprises 15 residues.